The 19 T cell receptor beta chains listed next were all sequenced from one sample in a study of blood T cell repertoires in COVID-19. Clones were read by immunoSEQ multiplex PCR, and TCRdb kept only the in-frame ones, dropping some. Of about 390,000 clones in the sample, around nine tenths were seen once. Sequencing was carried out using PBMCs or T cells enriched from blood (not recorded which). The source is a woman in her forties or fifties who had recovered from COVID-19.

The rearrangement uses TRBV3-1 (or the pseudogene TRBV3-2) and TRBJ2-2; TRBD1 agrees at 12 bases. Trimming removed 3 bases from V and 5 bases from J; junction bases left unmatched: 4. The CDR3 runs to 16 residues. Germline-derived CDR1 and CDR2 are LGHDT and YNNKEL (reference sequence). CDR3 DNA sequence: TGTGCCAGCAGCCACGGGACAGGGGGCCGGACCGGGGAGCTGTTTTTT. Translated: CASSHGTGGRTGELFF.

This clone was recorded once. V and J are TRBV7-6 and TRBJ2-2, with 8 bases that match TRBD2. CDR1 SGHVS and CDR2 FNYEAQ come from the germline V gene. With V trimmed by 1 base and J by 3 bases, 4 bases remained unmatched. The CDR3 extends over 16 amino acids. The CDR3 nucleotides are TGTGCCAGCAGCTTAGATCCTAGCGGGTACACCGGGGAGCTGTTTTTT. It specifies CASSLDPSGYTGELFF.

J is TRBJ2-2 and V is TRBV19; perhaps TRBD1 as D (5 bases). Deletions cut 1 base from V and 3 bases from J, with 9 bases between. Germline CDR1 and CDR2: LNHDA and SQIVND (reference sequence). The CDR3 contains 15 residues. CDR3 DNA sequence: TGTGCCAGTAGTATAGGGGGCTCCGACACCGGGGAGCTGTTTTTT. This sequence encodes CASSIGGSDTGELFF.

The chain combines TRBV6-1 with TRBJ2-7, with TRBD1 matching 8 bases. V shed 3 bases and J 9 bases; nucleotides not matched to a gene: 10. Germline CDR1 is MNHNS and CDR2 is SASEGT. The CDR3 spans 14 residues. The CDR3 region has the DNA TGTGCCAGCAGTGAGATCCGGCAGGGGGCCCTGCAGTACTTC. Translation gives CASSEIRQGALQYF.

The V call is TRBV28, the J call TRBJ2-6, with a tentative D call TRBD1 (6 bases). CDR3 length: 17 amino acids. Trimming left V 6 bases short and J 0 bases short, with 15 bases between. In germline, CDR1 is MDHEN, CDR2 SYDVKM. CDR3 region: CASSLAGALSGANVLTF. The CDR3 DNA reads TGTGCCAGCAGCCTGGCAGGGGCCCTCTCTGGGGCCAACGTCCTGACTTTC.

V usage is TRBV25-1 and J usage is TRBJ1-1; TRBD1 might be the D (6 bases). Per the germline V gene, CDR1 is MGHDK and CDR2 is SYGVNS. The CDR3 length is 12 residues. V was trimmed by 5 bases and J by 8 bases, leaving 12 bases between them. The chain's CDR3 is CASSLGALEAFF. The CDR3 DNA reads TGTGCCAGCAGTCTGGGGGCCTTAGAAGCTTTCTTT. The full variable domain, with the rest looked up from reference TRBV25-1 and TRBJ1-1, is EADIYQTPRYLVIGTGKKITLECSQTMGHDKMYWYQQDPGMELHLIHYSYGVNSTEKGDLSSESTVSRIRTEHFPLTLESARPSHTSQYLCASSLGALEAFFGQGTRLTVV.

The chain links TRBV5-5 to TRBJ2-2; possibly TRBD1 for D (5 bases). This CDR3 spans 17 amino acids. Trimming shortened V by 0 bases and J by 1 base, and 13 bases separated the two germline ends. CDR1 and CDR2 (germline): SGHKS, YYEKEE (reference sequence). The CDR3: CASSLGRQYRNTGELFF. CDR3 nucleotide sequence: TGTGCCAGCAGCTTGGGTAGACAGTATCGGAACACCGGGGAGCTGTTTTTT.

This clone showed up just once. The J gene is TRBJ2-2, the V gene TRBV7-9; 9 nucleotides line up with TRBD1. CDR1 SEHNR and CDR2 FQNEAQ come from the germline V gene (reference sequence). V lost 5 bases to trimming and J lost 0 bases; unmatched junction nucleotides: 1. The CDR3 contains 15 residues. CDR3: CASSRQGANTGELFF. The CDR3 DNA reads TGTGCCAGCAGCAGACAGGGGGCGAACACCGGGGAGCTGTTTTTT.

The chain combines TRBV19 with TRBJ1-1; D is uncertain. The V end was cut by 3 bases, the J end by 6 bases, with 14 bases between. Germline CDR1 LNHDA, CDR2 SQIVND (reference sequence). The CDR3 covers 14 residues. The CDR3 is CASSIDTRPAEAFF. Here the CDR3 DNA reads TGTGCCAGTAGTATCGACACCCGGCCCGCTGAAGCTTTCTTT. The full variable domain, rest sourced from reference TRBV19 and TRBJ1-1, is DGGITQSPKYLFRKEGQNVTLSCEQNLNHDAMYWYRQDPGQGLRLIYYSQIVNDFQKGDIAEGYSVSREKKESFPLTVTSAQKNPTAFYLCASSIDTRPAEAFFGQGTRLTVV.

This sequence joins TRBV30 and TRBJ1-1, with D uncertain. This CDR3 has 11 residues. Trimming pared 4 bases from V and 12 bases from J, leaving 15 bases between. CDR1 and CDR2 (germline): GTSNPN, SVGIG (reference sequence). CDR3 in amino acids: CAWTNSFLTFF. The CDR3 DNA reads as TGTGCCTGGACTAACTCGTTCTTGACTTTCTTT.

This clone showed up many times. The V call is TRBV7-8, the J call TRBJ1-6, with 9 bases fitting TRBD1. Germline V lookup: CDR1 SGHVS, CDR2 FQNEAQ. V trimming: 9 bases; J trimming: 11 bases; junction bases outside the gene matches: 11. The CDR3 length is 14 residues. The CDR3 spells CASRTNRDRAPLHF. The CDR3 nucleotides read TGTGCCAGTCGAACCAACAGGGACAGGGCACCCCTCCACTTT.

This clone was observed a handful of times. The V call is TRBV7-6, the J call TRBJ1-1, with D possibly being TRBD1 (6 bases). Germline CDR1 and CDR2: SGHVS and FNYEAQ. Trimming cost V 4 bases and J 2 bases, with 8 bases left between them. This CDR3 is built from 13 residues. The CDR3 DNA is TGTGCCAGCAGCTCGGACAGCAACACTGAAGCTTTCTTT. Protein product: CASSSDSNTEAFF.

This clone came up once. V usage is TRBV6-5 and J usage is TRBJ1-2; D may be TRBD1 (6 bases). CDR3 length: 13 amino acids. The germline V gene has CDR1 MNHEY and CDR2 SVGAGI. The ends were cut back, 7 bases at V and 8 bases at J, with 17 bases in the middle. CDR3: CASNHNQGQGYTF. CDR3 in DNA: TGTGCCAGCAACCACAACCAGGGGCAGGGCTACACCTTC.

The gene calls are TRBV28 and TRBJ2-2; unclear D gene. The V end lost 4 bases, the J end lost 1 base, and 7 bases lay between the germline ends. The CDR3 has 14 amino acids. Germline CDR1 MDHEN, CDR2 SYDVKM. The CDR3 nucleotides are TGTGCCAGCAGTTCAACATTGAACACCGGGGAGCTGTTTTTT. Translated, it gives CASSSTLNTGELFF.

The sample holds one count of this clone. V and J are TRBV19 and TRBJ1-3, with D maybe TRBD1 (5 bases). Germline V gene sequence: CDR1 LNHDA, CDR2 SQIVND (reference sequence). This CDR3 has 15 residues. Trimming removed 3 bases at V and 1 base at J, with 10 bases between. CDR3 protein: CASSIMQGSGNTIYF. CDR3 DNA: TGTGCCAGTAGTATCATGCAGGGTTCTGGAAACACCATATATTTT.

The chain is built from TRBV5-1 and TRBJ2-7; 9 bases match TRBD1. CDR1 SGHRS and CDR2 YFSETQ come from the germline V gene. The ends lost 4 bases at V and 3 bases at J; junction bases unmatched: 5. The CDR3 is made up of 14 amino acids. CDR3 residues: CASSPGTGIYEQYF. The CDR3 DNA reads TGCGCCAGCAGCCCCGGGACAGGGATCTACGAGCAGTACTTC.

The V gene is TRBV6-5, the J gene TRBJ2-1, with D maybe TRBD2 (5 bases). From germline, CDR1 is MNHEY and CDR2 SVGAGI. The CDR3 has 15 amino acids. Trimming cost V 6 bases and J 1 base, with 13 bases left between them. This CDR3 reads CASRLRGRSYNEQFF. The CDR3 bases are TGTGCCAGCAGGCTCCGCGGGCGATCCTACAATGAGCAGTTCTTC.

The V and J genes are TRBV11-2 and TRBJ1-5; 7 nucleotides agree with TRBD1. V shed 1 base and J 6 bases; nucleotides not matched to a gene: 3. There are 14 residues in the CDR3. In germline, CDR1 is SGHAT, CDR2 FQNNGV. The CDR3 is CASSLAGGGQPQHF. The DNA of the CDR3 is TGTGCCAGCAGCTTAGCAGGGGGAGGTCAGCCCCAGCATTTT.

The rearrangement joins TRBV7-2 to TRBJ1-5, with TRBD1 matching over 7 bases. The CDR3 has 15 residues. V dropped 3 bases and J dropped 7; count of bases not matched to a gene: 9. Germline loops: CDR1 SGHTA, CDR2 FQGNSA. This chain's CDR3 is CASSFRDRAGQPQHF. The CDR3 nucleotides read TGTGCCAGCAGCTTCCGTGACAGGGCCGGACAGCCCCAGCATTTT.